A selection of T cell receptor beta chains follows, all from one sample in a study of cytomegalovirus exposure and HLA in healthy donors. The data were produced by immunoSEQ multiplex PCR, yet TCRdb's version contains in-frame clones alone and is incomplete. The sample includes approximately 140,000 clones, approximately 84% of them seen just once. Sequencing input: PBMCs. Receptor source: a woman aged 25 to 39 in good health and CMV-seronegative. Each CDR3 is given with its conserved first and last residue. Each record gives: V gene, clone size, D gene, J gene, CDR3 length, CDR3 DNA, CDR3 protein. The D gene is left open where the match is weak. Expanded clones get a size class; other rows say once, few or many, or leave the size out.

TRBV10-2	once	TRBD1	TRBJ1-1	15	TGCGCCAGCCGGACAGGGTGGATTGTGAACACTGAAGCTTTCTTT	CASRTGWIVNTEAFF
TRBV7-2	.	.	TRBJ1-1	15	TGTGCCAGCAGCTTAGCGCGGACAGATTACACTGAAGCTTTCTTT	CASSLARTDYTEAFF
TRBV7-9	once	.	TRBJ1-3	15	TGTGCCAGCAGCACAGCAGGGCTCTCTGGAAACACCATATATTTT	CASSTAGLSGNTIYF
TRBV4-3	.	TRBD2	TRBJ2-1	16	TGCGCCAGCAGCCAAGATCTTAGCGGGGGGGCAAATGAGCAGTTCTTC	CASSQDLSGGANEQFF
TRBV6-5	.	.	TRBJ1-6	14	TGTGCCAGCACCGGGGGGACATATAATTCACCCCTCCACTTT	CASTGGTYNSPLHF
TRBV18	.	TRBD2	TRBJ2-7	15	TGTGCCAGCTCACCGCCCGGGGGAGGGGTAGACGAGCAGTACTTC	CASSPPGGGVDEQYF
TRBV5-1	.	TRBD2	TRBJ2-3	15	TGCGCCACCGCTCTAGCGGGGGGCGACACAGATACGCAGTATTTT	CATALAGGDTDTQYF
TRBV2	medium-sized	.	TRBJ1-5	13	TGTGCCAGCAGTGTTTGGGCGAATCAGCCCCAGCATTTT	CASSVWANQPQHF
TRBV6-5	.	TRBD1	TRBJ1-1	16	TGTGCCAGCAGTTACGACAGGGCGGCCATGAACACTGAAGCTTTCTTT	CASSYDRAAMNTEAFF
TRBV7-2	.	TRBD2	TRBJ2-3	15	TGTGCCAGCAGCCTTAGCGGGGGGGCCTCATATACGCAGTATTTT	CASSLSGGASYTQYF
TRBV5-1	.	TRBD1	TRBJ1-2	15	TGCGCCAGCAGCTTGGGCTGGACAGGGGAGTATGGCTACACCTTC	CASSLGWTGEYGYTF
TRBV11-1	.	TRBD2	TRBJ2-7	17	TGTGCCAGCAGCCCCGGGACTAGCGGCTATAGCTCCTACGAGCAGTACTTC	CASSPGTSGYSSYEQYF
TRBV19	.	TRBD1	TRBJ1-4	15	TGTGCCAGTAGCGTTAACAGGGGGGCGAATGAAAAACTGTTTTTT	CASSVNRGANEKLFF
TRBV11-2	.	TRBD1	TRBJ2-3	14	TGTGCCAGCAGCTTAAGACAGGGTCCAGATACGCAGTATTTT	CASSLRQGPDTQYF
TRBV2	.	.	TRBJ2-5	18	TGTGCCAGCAGTGAAGGGCGGTCGGGGATAAGGTACCAAGAGACCCAGTACTTC	CASSEGRSGIRYQETQYF
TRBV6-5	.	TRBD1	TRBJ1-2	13	TGTGCCAGCACCCAAAGGACAGGCTATGGCTACACCTTC	CASTQRTGYGYTF
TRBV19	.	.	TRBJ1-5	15	TGTGCCAGTAGTATCTTAGGGGCCCTCAATCAGCCCCAGCATTTT	CASSILGALNQPQHF
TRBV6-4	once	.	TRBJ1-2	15	TGTGCCAGCAGTGAAAGCAGGGGTCATAACTATGGCTACACCTTC	CASSESRGHNYGYTF
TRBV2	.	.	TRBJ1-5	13	TGTGCCAGCAGAAGACGGACTAATCAGCCCCAGCATTTT	CASRRRTNQPQHF
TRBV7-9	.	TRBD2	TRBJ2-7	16	TGTGCCAGCAGCTTAGGCAGCGGGGGGCCCCTTAGGGAGCAGTACTTC	CASSLGSGGPLREQYF
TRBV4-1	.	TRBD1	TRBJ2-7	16	TGCGCCAGCAGCCAAGATCCATCACTACAGGGGTACGAGCAGTACTTC	CASSQDPSLQGYEQYF